This is a list of T cell receptor beta chains from one sample in a study of blood T cells in healthy people across ages. TCRdb passed the 5' RACE reads through MiXCR, listing each CDR3 protein once. The sample includes about 780,000 distinct CDR3 sequences, 35% to 60% of them seen just once. Sequenced material: blood. These receptors were collected from a man older than 75 in good health. The conserved cysteine and the conserved F or W are not part of the CDR3 here. A D gene is named only where the DNA matches it firmly.

J	D	V	CDR3
TRBJ2-3	.	TRBV2	ARGGPSGGDTQY
TRBJ2-7	TRBD1	TRBV5-1	ASSFDRVYNEQY
TRBJ2-3	.	TRBV20-1	SASNVVGGWTDTQY
TRBJ2-1	.	TRBV12-3/TRBV12-4	ASSIGQTLNEQF
TRBJ2-3	.	TRBV24-1	ATSLRANSTQY
TRBJ2-2	.	TRBV5-1	ASSLWQGYTGELF
TRBJ2-1	TRBD2	TRBV7-2	ASSSSTSGRTEQF
TRBJ1-2	TRBD1	TRBV5-1	ASSLASRTRQGRYT
TRBJ2-1	TRBD2	TRBV12-3/TRBV12-4	ASSLSGRAYNEQF
TRBJ1-3	.	TRBV6-5	ASSYSEGSGNTIY
.	.	TRBV3-1	ASSPHTSYNEQY
TRBJ1-2	.	TRBV11-3	ASSLAQGIGYT
TRBJ1-1	.	TRBV12-3/TRBV12-4	ASSLLTAGAEAF
.	TRBD2	TRBV2	ASREPSGRYEQY
TRBJ2-3	.	TRBV18	ASSPLTARTDTQY
TRBJ2-7	TRBD2	TRBV6-2/TRBV6-3	ASSYSPSGIVYEQY
TRBJ2-2	TRBD2	TRBV4-3	ASSQDPGAGGPGELF
TRBJ2-5	.	TRBV25-1	ASSGSPQETQY
TRBJ2-5	TRBD2	TRBV6-2/TRBV6-3	ASSGGRSGGETQY
TRBJ2-7	.	TRBV6-5	ASSYSMGSSYEQY
TRBJ2-5	.	TRBV7-9	ASSYGRRVSGETQY
TRBJ2-7	TRBD1	TRBV6-6	ASSLSGAGGKYEQY
TRBJ2-1	TRBD2	TRBV28	ASPPSRSTSDYNEQF
TRBJ1-2	.	TRBV7-2	ASSPEVCGYT
TRBJ2-1	.	TRBV28	ASSILAEIYNEQF
TRBJ1-4	.	TRBV27	ASSLSPGQGGFNEKLF
TRBJ1-2	.	TRBV10-2	ASSESVAGPSNGYT
TRBJ2-1	TRBD2	TRBV3-1	ASSQETGTSGRHEQF
TRBJ2-7	TRBD2	TRBV7-9	ASSLALATLTYEQY
TRBJ2-3	TRBD2	TRBV20-1	SAGERDGTDTQY
TRBJ1-2	.	TRBV7-9	ASSADADYGYT
TRBJ1-4	TRBD1	TRBV9	ASSVRQGEKLF
TRBJ2-3	.	TRBV11-3	ASSSEPRAQY
TRBJ1-4	.	TRBV5-1	ASSLEGLDYEKLF
TRBJ2-5	TRBD1	TRBV29-1	SGNPGQGGETQY
TRBJ2-7	.	TRBV10-3	AISEAAGSVSFIYEQY
TRBJ2-5	.	TRBV7-2	ASSLAAGKRETQY
TRBJ2-7	TRBD2	TRBV7-9	ASSLVAMWTSDSYEQY
TRBJ2-5	TRBD2	TRBV20-1	SARFGGLAGPSSQETQY
TRBJ2-3	TRBD1	TRBV25-1	ASRTGVGRTDTQY